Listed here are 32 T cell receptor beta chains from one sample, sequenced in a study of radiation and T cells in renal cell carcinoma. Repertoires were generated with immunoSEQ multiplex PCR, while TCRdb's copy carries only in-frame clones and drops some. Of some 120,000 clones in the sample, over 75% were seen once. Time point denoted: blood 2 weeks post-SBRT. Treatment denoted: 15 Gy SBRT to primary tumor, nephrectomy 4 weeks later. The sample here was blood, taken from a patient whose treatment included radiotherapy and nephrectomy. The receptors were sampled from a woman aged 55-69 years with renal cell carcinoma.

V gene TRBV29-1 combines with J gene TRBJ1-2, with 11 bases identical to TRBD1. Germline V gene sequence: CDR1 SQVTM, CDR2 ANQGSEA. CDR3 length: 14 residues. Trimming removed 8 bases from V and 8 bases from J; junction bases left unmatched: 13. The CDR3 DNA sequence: TGCAGCTCCGACCGGGACAGGGGGGCGGAGGGCTACACCTTC. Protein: CSSDRDRGAEGYTF.

CDR3 sequence (DNA): TGTGCCAGCAGTCTCGAGACAGGGTTCGCAATGAAAGCGCAGTATTTT. This codes for CASSLETGFAMKAQYF. This chain links TRBV27 with TRBJ2-3; 7 nucleotides agree with TRBD1. Germline V gene lookup returns CDR1 MNHEY and CDR2 SMNVEV (reference sequence). CDR3 length: 16 residues. J lost 10 bases, V lost 5 bases, and 18 bases had no gene match.

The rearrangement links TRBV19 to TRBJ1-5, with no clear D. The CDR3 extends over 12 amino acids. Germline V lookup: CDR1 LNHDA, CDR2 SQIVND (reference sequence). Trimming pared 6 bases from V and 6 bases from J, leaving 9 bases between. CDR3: CASSWGSQPQHF. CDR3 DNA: TGTGCCAGTAGCTGGGGATCTCAGCCCCAGCATTTT.

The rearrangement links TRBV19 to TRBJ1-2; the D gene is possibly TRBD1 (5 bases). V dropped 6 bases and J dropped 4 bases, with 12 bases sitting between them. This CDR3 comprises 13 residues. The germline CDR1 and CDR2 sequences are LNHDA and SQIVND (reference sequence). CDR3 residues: CASSPPGGYGYTF. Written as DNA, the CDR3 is TGTGCCAGTAGCCCCCCGGGGGGCTATGGCTACACCTTC.

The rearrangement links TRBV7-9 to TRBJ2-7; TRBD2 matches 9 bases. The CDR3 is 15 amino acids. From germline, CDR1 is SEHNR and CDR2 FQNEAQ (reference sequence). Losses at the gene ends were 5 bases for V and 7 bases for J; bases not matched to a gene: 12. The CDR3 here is CASSPEGGRALEQYF. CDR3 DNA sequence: TGTGCCAGCAGCCCAGAGGGCGGGAGGGCCTTAGAGCAGTACTTC.

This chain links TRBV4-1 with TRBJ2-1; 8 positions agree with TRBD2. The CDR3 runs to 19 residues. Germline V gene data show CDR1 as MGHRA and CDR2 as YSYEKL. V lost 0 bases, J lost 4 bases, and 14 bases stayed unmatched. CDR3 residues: CASSQEESPGGPGYNEQFF. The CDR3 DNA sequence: TGCGCCAGCAGCCAAGAGGAATCTCCGGGAGGGCCGGGTTACAATGAGCAGTTCTTC.

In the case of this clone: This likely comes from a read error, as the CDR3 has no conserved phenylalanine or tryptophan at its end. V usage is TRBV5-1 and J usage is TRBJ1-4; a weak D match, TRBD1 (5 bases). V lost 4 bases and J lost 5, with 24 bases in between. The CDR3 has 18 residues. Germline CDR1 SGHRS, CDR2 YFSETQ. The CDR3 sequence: CASSRRQFQQNSNEKLFS. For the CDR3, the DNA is TGCGCCAGCAGCCGCCGACAGTTCCAACAAAATTCCAATGAAAAACTGTTTTCT.

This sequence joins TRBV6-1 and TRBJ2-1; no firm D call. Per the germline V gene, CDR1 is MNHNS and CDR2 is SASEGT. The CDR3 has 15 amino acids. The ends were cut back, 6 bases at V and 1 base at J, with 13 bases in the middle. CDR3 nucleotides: TGTGCCAGCAGCCCCAGCTGGGGATCCTACAATGAGCAGTTCTTC. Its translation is CASSPSWGSYNEQFF.

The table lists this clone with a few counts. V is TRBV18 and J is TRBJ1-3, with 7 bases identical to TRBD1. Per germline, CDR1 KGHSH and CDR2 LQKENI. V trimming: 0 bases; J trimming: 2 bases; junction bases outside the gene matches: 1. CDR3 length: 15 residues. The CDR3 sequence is CASSPPGTAGNTIYF. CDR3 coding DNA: TGTGCCAGCTCACCACCGGGGACAGCTGGAAACACCATATATTTT. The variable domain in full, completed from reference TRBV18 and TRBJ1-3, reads NAGVMQNPRHLVRRRGQEARLRCSPMKGHSHVYWYRQLPEEGLKFMVYLQKENIIDESGMPKERFSAEFPKEGPSILRIQQVVRGDSAAYFCASSPPGTAGNTIYFGEGSWLTVV.

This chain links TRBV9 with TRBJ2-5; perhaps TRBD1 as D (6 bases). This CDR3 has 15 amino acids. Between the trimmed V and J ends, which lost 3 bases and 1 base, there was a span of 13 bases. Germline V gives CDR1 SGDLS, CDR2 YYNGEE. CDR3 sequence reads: CASSGSQGSQETQYF. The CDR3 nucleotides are TGTGCCAGCAGCGGCTCCCAGGGGTCCCAAGAGACCCAGTACTTC.

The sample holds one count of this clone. The CDR3 bases are TGCGCCAGCAGCTTGGCGGGACAGGGGCCCCAAGAGACCCAGTACTTC. Protein sequence: CASSLAGQGPQETQYF. The chain has TRBV5-1 and TRBJ2-5, with 10 positions matching TRBD1. The CDR3 consists of 16 residues. The germline gives CDR1 SGHRS, CDR2 YFSETQ. Germline trimming cut 0 bases from V and 1 base from J; bases unmatched to any gene: 3.

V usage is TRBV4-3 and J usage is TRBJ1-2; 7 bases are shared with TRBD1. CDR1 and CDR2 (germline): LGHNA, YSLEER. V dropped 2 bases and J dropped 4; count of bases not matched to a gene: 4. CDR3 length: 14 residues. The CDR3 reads CASSQNNRGYGYTF. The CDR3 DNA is TGCGCCAGCAGCCAAAATAACAGGGGCTATGGCTACACCTTC.

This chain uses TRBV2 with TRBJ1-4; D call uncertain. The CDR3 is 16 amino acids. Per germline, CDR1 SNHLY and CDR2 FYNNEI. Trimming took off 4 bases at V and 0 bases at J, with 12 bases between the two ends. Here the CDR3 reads CASSGVRGTTNEKLFF. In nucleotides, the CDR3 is TGTGCCAGCAGTGGAGTTCGGGGAACAACTAATGAAAAACTGTTTTTT.

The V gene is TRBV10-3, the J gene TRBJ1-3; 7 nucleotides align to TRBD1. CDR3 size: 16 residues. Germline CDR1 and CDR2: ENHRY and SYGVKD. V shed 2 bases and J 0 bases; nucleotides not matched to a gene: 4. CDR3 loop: CAISEGTAISGNTIYF. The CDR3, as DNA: TGTGCCATCAGTGAGGGGACAGCCATCTCTGGAAACACCATATATTTT.

CDR3 in amino acids: CASSQDRTGAYGYTF. CDR3 nucleotides: TGTGCCAGCAGCCAGGACCGGACAGGGGCCTATGGCTACACCTTC. This sequence joins TRBV4-2 and TRBJ1-2, with 9 positions matching TRBD1. Trimming at V came to 3 bases and at J to 4 bases, leaving 6 bases not matched to a gene. Per germline, CDR1 LGHNA and CDR2 YNFKEQ. The CDR3 has 15 residues.

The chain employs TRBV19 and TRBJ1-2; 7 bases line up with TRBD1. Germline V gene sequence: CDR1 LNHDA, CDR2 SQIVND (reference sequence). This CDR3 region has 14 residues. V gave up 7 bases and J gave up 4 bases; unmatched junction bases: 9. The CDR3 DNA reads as TGTGCCAGTACCCCGGGACAGTTGGGCTATGGCTACACCTTC. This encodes CASTPGQLGYGYTF.

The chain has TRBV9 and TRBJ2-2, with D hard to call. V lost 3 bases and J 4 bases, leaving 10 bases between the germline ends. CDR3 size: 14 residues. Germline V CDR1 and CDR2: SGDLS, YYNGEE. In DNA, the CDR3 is TGTGCCAGCAGCGCCCCCTATCCCACCGGGGAGCTGTTTTTT. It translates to CASSAPYPTGELFF. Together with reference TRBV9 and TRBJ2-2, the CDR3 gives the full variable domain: DSGVTQTPKHLITATGQRVTLRCSPRSGDLSVYWYQQSLDQGLQFLIQYYNGEERAKGNILERFSAQQFPDLHSELNLSSLELGDSALYFCASSAPYPTGELFFGEGSRLTVL.

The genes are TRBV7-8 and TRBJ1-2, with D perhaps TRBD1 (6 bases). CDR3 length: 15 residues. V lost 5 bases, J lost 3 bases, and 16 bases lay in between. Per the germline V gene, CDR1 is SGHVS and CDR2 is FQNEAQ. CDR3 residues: CASSLQGGAYYGYTF. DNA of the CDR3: TGTGCCAGCAGCCTACAAGGGGGTGCTTACTATGGCTACACCTTC.

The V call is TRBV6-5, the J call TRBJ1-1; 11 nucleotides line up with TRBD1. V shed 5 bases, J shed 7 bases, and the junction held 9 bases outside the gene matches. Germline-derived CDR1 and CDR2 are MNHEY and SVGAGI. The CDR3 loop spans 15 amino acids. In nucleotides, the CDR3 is TGTGCCAGCAGTAATCCGGGACAGGGGGTTGGTGAAGCTTTCTTT. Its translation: CASSNPGQGVGEAFF.

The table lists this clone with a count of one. The CDR3 nucleotides read TGTGCCAGCAGCCCCCGGAAAGACGGGAGGGCCCAGGGCACCGGGGAGCTGTTTTTT. This encodes CASSPRKDGRAQGTGELFF. V and J are TRBV9 and TRBJ2-2, with TRBD2 matching over 8 bases. V dropped 4 bases and J dropped 4; count of bases not matched to a gene: 18. The CDR3 is 19 amino acids. In germline, CDR1 is SGDLS, CDR2 YYNGEE.

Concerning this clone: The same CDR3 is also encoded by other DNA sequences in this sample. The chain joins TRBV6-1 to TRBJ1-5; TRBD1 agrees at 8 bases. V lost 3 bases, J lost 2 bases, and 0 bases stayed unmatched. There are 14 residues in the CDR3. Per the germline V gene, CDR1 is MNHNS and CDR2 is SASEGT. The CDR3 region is CASSETGGNQPQHF. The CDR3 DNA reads TGTGCCAGCAGTGAGACAGGGGGCAATCAGCCCCAGCATTTT.

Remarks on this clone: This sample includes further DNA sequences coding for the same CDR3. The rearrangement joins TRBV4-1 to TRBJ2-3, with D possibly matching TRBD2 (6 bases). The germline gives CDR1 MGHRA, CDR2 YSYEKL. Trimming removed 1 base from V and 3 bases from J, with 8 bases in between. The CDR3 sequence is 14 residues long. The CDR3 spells CASSQGRATDTQYF. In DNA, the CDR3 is TGCGCCAGCAGCCAAGGGAGGGCGACAGATACGCAGTATTTT.

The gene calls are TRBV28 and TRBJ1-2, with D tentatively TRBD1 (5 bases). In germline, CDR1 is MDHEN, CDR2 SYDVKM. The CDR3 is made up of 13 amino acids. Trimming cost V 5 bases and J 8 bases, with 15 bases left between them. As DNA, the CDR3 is TGTGCCAGCAGTCTCCGACAGCCTAGGGGCTACACCTTC. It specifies CASSLRQPRGYTF.

CDR3 sequence reads: CASRFNRGENEQYF. In DNA form, the CDR3 reads TGTGCCAGCAGGTTCAACAGGGGGGAGAACGAGCAGTACTTC. The chain uses TRBV27 and TRBJ2-7; TRBD1 matches at 8 bases. Trimming cost V 6 bases and J 5 bases; bases outside gene matches: 9. CDR3 size: 14 residues. Germline CDR1 MNHEY, CDR2 SMNVEV (reference sequence).

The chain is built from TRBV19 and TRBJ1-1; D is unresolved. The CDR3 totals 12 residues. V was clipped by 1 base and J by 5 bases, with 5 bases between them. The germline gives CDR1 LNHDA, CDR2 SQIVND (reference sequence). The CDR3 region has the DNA TGTGCCAGTAGTATAGGGCTAACTGAAGCTTTCTTT. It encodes CASSIGLTEAFF.

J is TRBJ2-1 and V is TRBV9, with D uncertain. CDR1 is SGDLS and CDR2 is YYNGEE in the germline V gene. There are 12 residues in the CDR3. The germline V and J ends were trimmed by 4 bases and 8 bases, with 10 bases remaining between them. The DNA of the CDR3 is TGTGCCAGCAGCCGCACTGGGGATGAGCAGTTCTTC. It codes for CASSRTGDEQFF.

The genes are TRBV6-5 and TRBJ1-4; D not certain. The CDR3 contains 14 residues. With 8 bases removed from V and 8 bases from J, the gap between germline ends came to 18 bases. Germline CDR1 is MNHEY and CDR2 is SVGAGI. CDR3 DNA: TGTGCCAGCGGTCGGAGAGTCGCGGAGGAAAAACTGTTTTTT. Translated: CASGRRVAEEKLFF.

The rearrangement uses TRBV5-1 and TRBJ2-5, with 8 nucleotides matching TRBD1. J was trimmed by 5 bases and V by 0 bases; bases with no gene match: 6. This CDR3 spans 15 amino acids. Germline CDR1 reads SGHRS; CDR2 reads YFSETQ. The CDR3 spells CASSLAATGGETQYF. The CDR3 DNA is TGCGCCAGCAGCTTGGCCGCAACAGGGGGGGAGACCCAGTACTTC.

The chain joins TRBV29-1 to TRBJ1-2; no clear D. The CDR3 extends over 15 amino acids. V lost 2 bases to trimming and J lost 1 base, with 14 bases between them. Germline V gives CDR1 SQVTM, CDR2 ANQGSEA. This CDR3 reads CSVETAGSSNYGYTF. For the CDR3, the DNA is TGCAGCGTTGAAACCGCGGGATCCAGTAACTATGGCTACACCTTC.

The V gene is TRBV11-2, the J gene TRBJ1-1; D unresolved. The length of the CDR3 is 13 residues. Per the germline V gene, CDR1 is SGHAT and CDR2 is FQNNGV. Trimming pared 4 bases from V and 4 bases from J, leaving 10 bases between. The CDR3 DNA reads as TGTGCCAGCAGCTCTCTATGGGTCACTGAAGCTTTCTTT. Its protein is CASSSLWVTEAFF.

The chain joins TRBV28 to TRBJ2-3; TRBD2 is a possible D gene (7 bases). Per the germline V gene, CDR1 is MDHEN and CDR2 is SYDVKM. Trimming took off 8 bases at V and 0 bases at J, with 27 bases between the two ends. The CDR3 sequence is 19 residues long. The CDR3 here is CASFFLRGGDTTSTDTQYF. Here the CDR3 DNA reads TGTGCCAGCTTCTTCCTCAGAGGGGGGGACACCACTAGCACAGATACGCAGTATTTT.

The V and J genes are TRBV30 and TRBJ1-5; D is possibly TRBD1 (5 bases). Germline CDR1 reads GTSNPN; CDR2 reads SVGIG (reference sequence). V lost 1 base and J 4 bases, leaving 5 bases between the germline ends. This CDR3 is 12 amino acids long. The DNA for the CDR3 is TGTGCCTGGAGTGCAGGGAATCAGCCCCAGCATTTT. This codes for CAWSAGNQPQHF.